The clone carrying this T cell receptor (beta chain) was detected only a few times. As yet, its antigen is unknown. This record comes from a study of shared clonotypes between healthy human individuals. The overall study: Every donor yielded three CD4 naive, three CD4 memory, two CD8 naive and one CD8 memory plate. Study-wide results and limits: All-four-donor shared clonotypes had higher generation probabilities than non-shared clonotypes did. Rarefaction gave evidence that sorted-subset sequencing remained incomplete despite large depth. The sharing of roughly 5% of naive CD4 clonotypes was seen across several donors.

Germline V gives CDR1 SGHRS, CDR2 YFSETQ. Trimming left V 4 bases short and J 5 bases short, with 12 bases between. The length of the CDR3 is 13 residues. Method: immunoSEQ multiplex PCR; TCRdb's copy keeps in-frame clones and lacks some. The table includes about 1 million clones, around 74% detected once. Sequencing was performed on memory CD4+ T cells sorted from blood. Subset specified: CD45RA-negative fraction. This rearrangement joins TRBV5-1 to TRBJ2-5; a weak D match, TRBD1 (6 bases). This receptor was taken from a young man in good health. CDR3 sequence: CASSIRQEETQYF. In DNA, the CDR3 is TGCGCCAGCAGCATACGACAGGAGGAGACCCAGTACTTC.